This T cell receptor beta chain was profiled in a study of T cell changes during pregnancy in multiple sclerosis. This table comes from immunoSEQ multiplex PCR, and its TCRdb copy is limited to in-frame clones, with some not included. In the table there are under 15,000 clones, roughly 88% of which are singletons. The receptor was isolated from a female donor in good health, enrolled as a control in a pregnancy study. The specimen was CD8+ T cells from peripheral blood mononuclear cells, collected in the second trimester of pregnancy.

The CDR3 region is CASSPTGQGTNQPQHF. CDR3 DNA sequence: TGTGCCAGCAGCCCAACGGGACAGGGAACCAATCAGCCCCAGCATTTT. This sequence joins TRBV11-2 and TRBJ1-5; TRBD1 agrees at 9 bases. Germline-derived CDR1 and CDR2 are SGHAT and FQNNGV. CDR3 length equals 16 residues. With V trimmed by 5 bases and J by 3 bases, 8 bases remained unmatched. The variable domain in full, completed from reference TRBV11-2 and TRBJ1-5, reads EAGVAQSPRYKIIEKRQSVAFWCNPISGHATLYWYQQILGQGPKLLIQFQNNGVVDDSQLPKDRFSAERLKGVDSTLKIQPAKLEDSAVYLCASSPTGQGTNQPQHFGDGTRLSIL.